Listed here are 6 T cell receptor beta chains from one sample, sequenced in a study of T-cell reconstitution after alpha-beta-depleted transplantation in children. During its preparation, the TCRbeta library received unique molecular identifiers. MiXCR, applied by TCRdb to the PCR reads, yields one record per CDR3 protein. The data contain some 120,000 distinct CDR3 sequences, 8% to 10% of them seen just once; the ten biggest clones take up 20% to 30%. The starting material was PBMCs, mostly from graft donor cells, obtained 180 days after TCRalphabeta/CD19-depleted stem cell transplant. These TCRs come from a girl less than two years old who had a stem cell transplant for combined immunodeficiency, so the T cells may come from the graft donor.

This clonotype has just a few counts. The rearrangement links TRBV25-1 to TRBJ2-3; 10 nucleotides agree with TRBD1. This CDR3 comprises 16 residues. The V gene end was trimmed by 4 bases and the J gene end by 2 bases; junction bases not matched to a gene: 6. Germline V lookup: CDR1 MGHDK, CDR2 SYGVNS. The CDR3 sequence is CASSGGGTGATDTQYF. The CDR3 nucleotides read TGTGCCAGCAGTGGGGGAGGGACAGGGGCCACAGATACGCAGTATTTT.

The chain recombines TRBV20-1 with TRBJ2-1, with D perhaps TRBD1 or TRBD2 (5 bases each). The CDR3 spans 14 residues. With 1 base removed from V and 4 bases from J, the gap between germline ends came to 11 bases. CDR1 and CDR2 (germline): DFQATT, SNEGSKA (reference sequence). CDR3 in DNA: TGCAGTGCTAGAGGGGACCTGTTGTACAATGAGCAGTTCTTC. The encoded protein is CSARGDLLYNEQFF.

This clonotype was seen more than once but under ten times. The V and J genes are TRBV20-1 and TRBJ1-5, with D unresolved. Germline V gene data show CDR1 as DFQATT and CDR2 as SNEGSKA (reference sequence). The length of the CDR3 is 13 residues. V was cut by 3 bases and J by 3 bases, with 9 bases left in between. This chain's CDR3 is CSASGEYNQPQHF. CDR3 DNA sequence: TGCAGTGCTAGTGGGGAATACAATCAGCCCCAGCATTTT.

Only a few counts were recorded for this clonotype. This chain joins TRBV20-1 and TRBJ2-5, with D perhaps assigned TRBD1 or TRBD2 (5 bases each). The length of the CDR3 is 14 residues. Trimming removed 3 bases from V and 0 bases from J, with 11 bases in between. Germline assignment: CDR1 DFQATT and CDR2 SNEGSKA (reference sequence). Written as DNA, the CDR3 is TGCAGTGCTAGCCGGGACGGCTACCAAGAGACCCAGTACTTC. It is translated as CSASRDGYQETQYF.

This clonotype was recorded many times. The chain combines TRBV12-3 or TRBV12-4 with TRBJ2-2; 7 bases map to TRBD2. V lost 5 bases and J lost 5; bases outside the gene matches: 8. The CDR3 is 15 residues long. The CDR3 loop is CASSPLAVITGELFF. DNA for the CDR3: TGTGCCAGCAGTCCCCTAGCGGTGATTACCGGGGAGCTGTTTTTT.

This clonotype occurred many times. V and J are TRBV7-2 and TRBJ2-3; tentative D call: TRBD1 (5 bases). CDR1 is SGHTA and CDR2 is FQGNSA in the germline V gene. Trimming pared 5 bases from V and 0 bases from J, leaving 9 bases between. CDR3 length: 14 residues. Written as DNA, the CDR3 is TGTGCCAGCAGCAGGGGCCATAGCACAGATACGCAGTATTTT. Amino acids: CASSRGHSTDTQYF.